These T cell receptor beta chains were read from a single sample in a study of PD-1 blockade in classical Hodgkin lymphoma. The table came from immunoSEQ multiplex PCR; TCRdb's copy has only in-frame clones and leaves some out. The sample consists of some 95,000 clones, approximately 90% of them appearing once. The starting material was peripheral blood mononuclear cells (PBMCs), obtained before the fourth cycle of nivolumab. The receptors stem from a human donor with classical Hodgkin lymphoma. Both conserved end residues are part of each CDR3. Each record gives: J gene, CDR3 length, D gene, V gene, clone size, CDR3 DNA, CDR3 protein. D genes are given only for firm matches. Rows may omit the clone size; those that give it use once, few, many or a size class.

TRBJ1-5,15,.,TRBV5-1,once,TGCGCCAGCAGCCCCGACGCTTATAGCAATCAGCCCCAGCATTTT,CASSPDAYSNQPQHF
TRBJ2-3,17,TRBD2,TRBV6-9,.,TGTGCCACTCACCAACTAGCGGGGGGATGCCCGCTTGATACGCAGTATTTT,CATHQLAGGCPLDTQYF
TRBJ2-7,13,.,TRBV5-1,.,TGCGCCAGCAGCTTGTCAGGGATCTACGAGCAGTACTTC,CASSLSGIYEQYF
TRBJ2-5,14,.,TRBV5-8,.,TGTGCCAGCAGCTTAAGGGGCACTGGGGAGACCCAGTACTTC,CASSLRGTGETQYF
TRBJ2-7,15,TRBD1,TRBV5-6,.,TGTGCCAGCAGCCCCGAGGGACAGGGTTACTACGAGCAGTACTTC,CASSPEGQGYYEQYF
TRBJ1-6,13,.,TRBV19,few,TGTGCCAGTAGGGATATCCCTAATTCACCCCTCCACTTT,CASRDIPNSPLHF
TRBJ1-5,14,.,TRBV27,.,TGTGCCAGCCGCCAGGGTTATAGCAATCAGCCCCAGCATTTT,CASRQGYSNQPQHF
TRBJ1-1,18,.,TRBV2,.,TGTGCCAGCAGTGGAGCGGGACAACGAGAGAGGCCCCACACTGAAGCTTTCTTT,CASSGAGQRERPHTEAFF
TRBJ2-2,18,TRBD1,TRBV7-9,.,TGTGCCAGCAGCTTAGCCCCGGGACAGGGGGCGATGACCGGGGAGCTGTTTTTT,CASSLAPGQGAMTGELFF
TRBJ1-4,14,.,TRBV18,.,TGTGCCAGCTCACCTGCGGGCCTTAATGAAAAACTGTTTTTT,CASSPAGLNEKLFF
TRBJ2-3,16,TRBD1,TRBV5-6,.,TGTGCCAGCAGCTTGGCGGCAGGGGGCAGCGCAGATACGCAGTATTTT,CASSLAAGGSADTQYF
TRBJ1-4,13,.,TRBV18,.,TGTGCCAGCTCCAGTCGGGGATGGGGAAAACTGTTTTTT,CASSSRGWGKLFF
TRBJ2-3,15,.,TRBV4-3,.,TGCGCCAGCAGCCAAGAACGGGCAGACACAGATACGCAGTATTTT,CASSQERADTDTQYF
TRBJ2-1,12,TRBD1,TRBV6-5,.,TGTGCCAGCAGTCGACAGGGGAGTGAGCAGTTCTTC,CASSRQGSEQFF
TRBJ1-1,17,.,TRBV19,.,TGTGCCAGTAGTATAGACGGAGGAGGACCGCTGAACACTGAAGCTTTCTTT,CASSIDGGGPLNTEAFF
TRBJ2-7,12,.,TRBV28,.,TGTGCCAGCAGCTTAAACAGGTACGAGCAGTACTTC,CASSLNRYEQYF
TRBJ2-3,12,.,TRBV11-2,.,TGTGCCAGCAGACTTAGCACAGATACGCAGTATTTT,CASRLSTDTQYF
TRBJ2-6,14,.,TRBV7-9,.,TGTGCCAGCAGTTCAGGGACTGGGGCCAACGTCCTGACTTTC,CASSSGTGANVLTF
TRBJ2-3,16,TRBD1,TRBV28,.,TGTGCCAGCAGTCACCGGGACAGGGGTTGCACAGATACGCAGTATTTT,CASSHRDRGCTDTQYF
TRBJ2-3,17,.,TRBV11-1,.,TGTGCCAGCAGCGGGCGCGAGGCCCCTCTTAGCACAGATACGCAGTATTTT,CASSGREAPLSTDTQYF
TRBJ1-6,16,.,TRBV19,once,TGTGCCAGTAGTAGCACGGGGGGCGCCTATAATTCACCCCTCCACTTT,CASSSTGGAYNSPLHF
TRBJ2-7,13,.,TRBV30,.,TGTGCCTGTACAGACGCTCGATCCTACGAGCAGTACTTC,CACTDARSYEQYF
TRBJ2-6,17,.,TRBV28,once,TGTGCCAGCAGTTTAATTGACAGGAGCTCTGGGGCCAACGTCCTGACTTTC,CASSLIDRSSGANVLTF
TRBJ2-7,12,TRBD1,TRBV27,.,TGTGCCAGCAGTGGACAGGGGTACGAGCAGTACTTC,CASSGQGYEQYF
TRBJ2-3,13,.,TRBV9,once,TGTGCCAGCAGCGTAGCCGCGACAGATACGCAGTATTTT,CASSVAATDTQYF
TRBJ2-3,14,TRBD2,TRBV7-9,.,TGTGCCAGCAGCCCGATAGCGGGAGCAGATACGCAGTATTTT,CASSPIAGADTQYF
TRBJ2-2,11,.,TRBV6-6,.,TGTGCCAGTTCCGAGGGCGGGGAGCTGTTTTTT,CASSEGGELFF
TRBJ2-1,14,.,TRBV9,.,TGTGCCAGCAGCGCATTGCTAGCGAGCAATGAGCAGTTCTTC,CASSALLASNEQFF